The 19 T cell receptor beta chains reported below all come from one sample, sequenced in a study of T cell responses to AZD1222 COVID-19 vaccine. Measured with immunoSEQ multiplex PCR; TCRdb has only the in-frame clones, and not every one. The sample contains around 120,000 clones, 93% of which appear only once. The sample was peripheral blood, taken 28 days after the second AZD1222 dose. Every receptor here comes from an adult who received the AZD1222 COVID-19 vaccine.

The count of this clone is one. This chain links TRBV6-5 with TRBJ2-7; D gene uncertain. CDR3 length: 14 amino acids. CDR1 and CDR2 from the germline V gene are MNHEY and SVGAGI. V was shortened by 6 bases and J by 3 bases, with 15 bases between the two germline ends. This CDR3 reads CASSSSQTNYEQYF. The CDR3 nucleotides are TGTGCCAGCAGCAGCTCTCAGACGAACTACGAGCAGTACTTC.

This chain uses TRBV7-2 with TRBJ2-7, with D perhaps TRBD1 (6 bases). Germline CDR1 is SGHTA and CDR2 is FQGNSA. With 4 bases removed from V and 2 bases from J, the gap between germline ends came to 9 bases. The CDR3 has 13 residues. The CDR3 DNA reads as TGTGCCAGCAGCTATGACAGGCCCTACGAGCAGTACTTC. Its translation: CASSYDRPYEQYF.

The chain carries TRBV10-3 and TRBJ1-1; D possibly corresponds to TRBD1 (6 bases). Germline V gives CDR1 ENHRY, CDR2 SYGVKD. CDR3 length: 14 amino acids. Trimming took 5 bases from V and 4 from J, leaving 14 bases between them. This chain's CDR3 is CAISPAGRGTEAFF. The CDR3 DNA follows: TGTGCCATCAGTCCTGCTGGCAGGGGCACTGAAGCTTTCTTT.

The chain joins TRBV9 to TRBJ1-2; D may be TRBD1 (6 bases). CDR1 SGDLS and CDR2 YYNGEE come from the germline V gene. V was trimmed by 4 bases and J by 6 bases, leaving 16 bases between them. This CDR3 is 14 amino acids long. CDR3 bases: TGTGCCAGCAGCCACGGGGGCAGGGATCATGGCTACACCTTC. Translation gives CASSHGGRDHGYTF.

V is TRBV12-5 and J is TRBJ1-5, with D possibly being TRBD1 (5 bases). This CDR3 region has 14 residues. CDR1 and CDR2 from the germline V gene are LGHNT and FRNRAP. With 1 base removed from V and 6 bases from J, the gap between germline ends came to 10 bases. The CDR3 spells CASGLGGEGQPQHF. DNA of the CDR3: TGTGCTAGTGGTTTGGGGGGGGAGGGTCAGCCCCAGCATTTT.

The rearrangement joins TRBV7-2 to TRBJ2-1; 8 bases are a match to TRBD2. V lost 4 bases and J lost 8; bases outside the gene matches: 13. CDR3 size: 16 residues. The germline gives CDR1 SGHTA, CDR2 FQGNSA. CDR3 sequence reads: CASSSSGTRRPDEQFF. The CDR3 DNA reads TGTGCCAGCAGCTCATCCGGGACTAGGCGACCCGATGAGCAGTTCTTC.

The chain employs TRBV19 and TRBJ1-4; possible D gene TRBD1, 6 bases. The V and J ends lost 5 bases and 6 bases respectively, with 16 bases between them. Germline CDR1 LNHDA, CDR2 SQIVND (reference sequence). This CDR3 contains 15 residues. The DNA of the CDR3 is TGTGCCAGTAGTTCGTCCCCGTGGACAGATGAAAAACTGTTTTTT. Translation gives CASSSSPWTDEKLFF.

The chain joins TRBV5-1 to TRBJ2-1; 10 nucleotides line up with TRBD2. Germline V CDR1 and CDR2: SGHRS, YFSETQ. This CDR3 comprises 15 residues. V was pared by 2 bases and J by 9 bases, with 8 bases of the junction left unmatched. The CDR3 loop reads CASSFLQREGGEQFF. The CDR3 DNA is TGCGCCAGCAGCTTTTTACAGCGGGAGGGCGGTGAGCAGTTCTTC.

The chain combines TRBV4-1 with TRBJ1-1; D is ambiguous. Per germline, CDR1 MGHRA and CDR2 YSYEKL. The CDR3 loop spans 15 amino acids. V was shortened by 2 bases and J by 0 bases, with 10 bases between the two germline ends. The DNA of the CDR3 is TGCGCCAGCAGCCAATTGGAAGTCATGAACACTGAAGCTTTCTTT. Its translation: CASSQLEVMNTEAFF.

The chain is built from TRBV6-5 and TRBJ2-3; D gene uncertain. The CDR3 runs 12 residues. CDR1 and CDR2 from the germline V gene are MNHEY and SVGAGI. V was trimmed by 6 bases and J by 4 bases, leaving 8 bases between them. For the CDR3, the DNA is TGTGCCAGCAGCCAATCTGCAGATACGCAGTATTTT. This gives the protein CASSQSADTQYF.

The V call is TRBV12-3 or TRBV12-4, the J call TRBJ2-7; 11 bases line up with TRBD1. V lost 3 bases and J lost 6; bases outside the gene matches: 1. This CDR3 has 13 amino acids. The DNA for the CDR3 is TGTGCCAGCAGTTTTGGGACAGGGGGCGAGCAGTACTTC. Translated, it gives CASSFGTGGEQYF.

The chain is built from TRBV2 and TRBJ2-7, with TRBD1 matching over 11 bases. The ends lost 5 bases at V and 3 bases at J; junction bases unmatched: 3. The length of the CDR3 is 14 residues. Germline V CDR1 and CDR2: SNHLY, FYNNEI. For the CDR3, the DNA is TGTGCCAGCAGTTCGGACAGGGGGCACTACGAGCAGTACTTC. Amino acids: CASSSDRGHYEQYF.

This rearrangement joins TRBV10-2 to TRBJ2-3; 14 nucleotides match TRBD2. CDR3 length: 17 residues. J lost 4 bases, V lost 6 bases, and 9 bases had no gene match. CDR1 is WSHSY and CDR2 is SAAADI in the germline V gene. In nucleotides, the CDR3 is TGCGCCAGCAGCGTGGTTGGGACTAGCGGGGGCGCAGATACGCAGTATTTT. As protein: CASSVVGTSGGADTQYF.

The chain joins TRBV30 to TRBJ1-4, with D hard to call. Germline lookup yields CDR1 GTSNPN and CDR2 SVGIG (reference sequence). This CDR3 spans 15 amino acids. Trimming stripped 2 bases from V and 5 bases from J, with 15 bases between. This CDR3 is CAWSRITATNEKLFF. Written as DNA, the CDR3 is TGTGCCTGGAGTAGGATAACAGCTACCAATGAAAAACTGTTTTTT. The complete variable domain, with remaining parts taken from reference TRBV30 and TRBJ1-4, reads SQTIHQWPATLVQPVGSPLSLECTVEGTSNPNLYWYRQAAGRGLQLLFYSVGIGQISSEVPQNLSASRPQDRQFILSSKKLLLSDSGFYLCAWSRITATNEKLFFGSGTQLSVL.

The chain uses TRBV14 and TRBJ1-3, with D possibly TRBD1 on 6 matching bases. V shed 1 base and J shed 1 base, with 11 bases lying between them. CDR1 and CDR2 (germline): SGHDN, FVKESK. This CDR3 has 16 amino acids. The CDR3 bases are TGTGCCAGCAGCCAAGTCGGGGGGCGATCTGGAAACACCATATATTTT. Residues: CASSQVGGRSGNTIYF.

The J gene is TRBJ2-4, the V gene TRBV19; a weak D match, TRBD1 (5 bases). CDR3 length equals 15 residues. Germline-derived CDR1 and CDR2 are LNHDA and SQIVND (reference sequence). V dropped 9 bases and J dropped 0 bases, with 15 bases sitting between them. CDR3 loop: CASQDRALAKNIQYF. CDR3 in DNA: TGTGCCAGCCAAGACAGAGCTCTAGCCAAAAACATTCAGTACTTC.

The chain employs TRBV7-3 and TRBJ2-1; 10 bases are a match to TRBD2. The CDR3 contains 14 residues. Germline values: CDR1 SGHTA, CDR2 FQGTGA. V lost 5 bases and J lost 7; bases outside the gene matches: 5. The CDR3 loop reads CASSPEGLANEQFF. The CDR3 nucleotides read TGTGCCAGCAGCCCCGAGGGACTAGCGAATGAGCAGTTCTTC.

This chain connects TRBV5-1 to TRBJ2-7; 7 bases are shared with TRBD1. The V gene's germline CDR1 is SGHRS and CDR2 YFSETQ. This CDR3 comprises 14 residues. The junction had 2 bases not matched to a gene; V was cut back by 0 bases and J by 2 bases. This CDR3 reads CASSLEGQTYEQYF. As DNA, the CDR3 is TGCGCCAGCAGCTTGGAGGGACAGACCTACGAGCAGTACTTC. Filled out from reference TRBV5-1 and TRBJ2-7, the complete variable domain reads KAGVTQTPRYLIKTRGQQVTLSCSPISGHRSVSWYQQTPGQGLQFLFEYFSETQRNKGNFPGRFSGRQFSNSRSEMNVSTLELGDSALYLCASSLEGQTYEQYFGPGTRLTVT.

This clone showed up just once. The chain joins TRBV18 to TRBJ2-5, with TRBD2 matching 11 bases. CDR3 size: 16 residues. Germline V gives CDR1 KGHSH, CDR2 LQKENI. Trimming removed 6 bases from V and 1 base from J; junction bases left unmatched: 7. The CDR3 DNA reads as TGTGCCAGCTCGGGGGCTAGCGGGAGGTCCCAAGAGACCCAGTACTTC. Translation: CASSGASGRSQETQYF. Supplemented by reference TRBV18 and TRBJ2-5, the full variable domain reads NAGVMQNPRHLVRRRGQEARLRCSPMKGHSHVYWYRQLPEEGLKFMVYLQKENIIDESGMPKERFSAEFPKEGPSILRIQQVVRGDSAAYFCASSGASGRSQETQYFGPGTRLLVL.